This TCR beta chain is from a study of blood T cell repertoires in COVID-19. The V end lost 3 bases, the J end lost 0 bases, and 9 bases lay between the germline ends. Germline CDR1 and CDR2: SGHVS and FQNEAQ. The CDR3 spans 15 residues. TCRdb's copy holds only in-frame clones and misses some; the assay was immunoSEQ multiplex PCR. Altogether 250,000 to 300,000 clones are present, more than 85% being singletons, with the ten largest covering roughly 5.1%. This TCR was sampled from a man aged 40-50 years with acute or convalescent COVID-19. Sequenced input: peripheral blood. The V call is TRBV7-8, the J call TRBJ1-3; D remains ambiguous. The CDR3 region has the DNA TGTGCCAGCAGCTTTCAGTCTCACTCTGGAAACACCATATATTTT. Translation gives CASSFQSHSGNTIYF.